Listed below are T cell receptor beta chains from one sample, sequenced in a study of beta chain features in type 1 diabetes. TCRdb's copy holds only in-frame clones and misses some; the assay was immunoSEQ multiplex PCR. This sample carries 70,000 to 95,000 clones, roughly 30% of them seen once, and the ten largest clones take approximately 0.46%. The sequencing sample was made of stem cell memory CD4+ T cells from blood. The receptors were sampled from a woman aged 18-29 years in good health. Both conserved end residues are part of each CDR3. A D gene is named only where the DNA matches it firmly. Size is stated for part of the rows, as once, few or many counts, or as a class when the clone is expanded.

d_gene	v_gene	abundance	j_gene	CDR3nt	CDR3aa
NA	TRBV5-6	NA	TRBJ1-1	TGTGCCAGCAGCTGGACTTACGGGGGGACTGAAGCTTTCTTT	CASSWTYGGTEAFF
NA	TRBV4-2	NA	TRBJ1-5	TGTGCCAGCAGCCAAGATCAGGGCAGGGGTGGCAATCAGCCCCAGCATTTT	CASSQDQGRGGNQPQHF
NA	TRBV7-9	few	TRBJ2-1	TGTGCCAGCAGTCATACTAGCCTTTACAGCAATGAGCAGTTCTTC	CASSHTSLYSNEQFF
NA	TRBV5-1	few	TRBJ2-2	TGCGCCAGCAGCTTTACTCAGAACACCGGGGAGCTGTTTTTT	CASSFTQNTGELFF
TRBD2	TRBV18	NA	TRBJ2-2	TGTGCCAGCTCTTCCGGACTAGCGGATAACACCGGGGAGCTGTTTTTT	CASSSGLADNTGELFF
TRBD1	TRBV18	NA	TRBJ1-1	TGTGCCAGCTCGCCTGGACAGGGGAGGCGGGGCACTGAAGCTTTCTTT	CASSPGQGRRGTEAFF
NA	TRBV7-2	NA	TRBJ2-3	TGTGCCAGCAGCCAGGTTGGCATGGGCACAGATACGCAGTATTTT	CASSQVGMGTDTQYF
TRBD2	TRBV30	NA	TRBJ2-7	TGTGCCTGGAGTGATATAGCGGGAGGCCGACCCGAGCAGTACTTC	CAWSDIAGGRPEQYF
TRBD1	TRBV5-1	NA	TRBJ1-4	TGCGCCAGCAGGACCGGGACAGGGAATGAAAAACTGTTTTTT	CASRTGTGNEKLFF
NA	TRBV5-5	NA	TRBJ2-5	TGTGCCAGCAGCTGGGCAGGGAAAGAGACCCAGTACTTC	CASSWAGKETQYF
NA	TRBV7-9	few	TRBJ2-5	TGTGCCAGCAGCCCCGACTCCCTGGCCCAGTACTTC	CASSPDSLAQYF
NA	TRBV6-6	NA	TRBJ1-2	TGTGCCAGCAGTCCTGGGGCGGACGGCTACACCTTC	CASSPGADGYTF
NA	TRBV4-1	NA	TRBJ1-5	TGCGCCAGCAGCCAAGGGCCCCGACTGTCTAGCAATCAGCCCCAGCATTTT	CASSQGPRLSSNQPQHF
TRBD2	TRBV7-2	NA	TRBJ2-5	TGTGCCAGCAGCTTAGTATCGGGCCTAGCGGGGGGGGAGACCCAGTACTTC	CASSLVSGLAGGETQYF
TRBD2	TRBV11-2	NA	TRBJ2-1	TGTGCCAGCAGCTTAAGCGGGGGGAGGGATGAGCAGTTCTTC	CASSLSGGRDEQFF
TRBD1	TRBV11-3	few	TRBJ2-2	TGTGCCAGCAGCCTGACAGGGGAGGTCGGGGAGCTGTTTTTT	CASSLTGEVGELFF
NA	TRBV10-3	few	TRBJ2-7	TGTGCCATCAGTGACGCCGGGAGATACGAGCAGTACTTC	CAISDAGRYEQYF
TRBD1	TRBV7-9	few	TRBJ1-4	TGTGCCAGCAGCTCCAGACAGGGGGGAGATGAAAAACTGTTTTTT	CASSSRQGGDEKLFF